The 27 T cell receptor beta chains in this list originate from one sample, sequenced in a study of T cell responses to AZD1222 COVID-19 vaccine. TCRdb's copy holds only in-frame clones and misses some; the assay was immunoSEQ multiplex PCR. This table has around 130,000 clones, roughly nine tenths appearing once. Sequencing was performed on peripheral blood, taken on day 0 of AZD1222 vaccination. The receptors come from an adult in good health.

The V and J genes are TRBV6-1 and TRBJ2-1; D may be TRBD1 (5 bases). CDR3 size: 14 residues. V was shortened by 0 bases and J by 7 bases, with 10 bases between the two germline ends. The germline CDR1 and CDR2 sequences are MNHNS and SASEGT. CDR3 nucleotide sequence: TGTGCCAGCAGTGAAGCGCGACAGTTAAATGAGCAGTTCTTC. Translation: CASSEARQLNEQFF.

Turning to this clone: Within the sample, other DNA sequences also encode this same CDR3. The CDR3 here is CASSRTSGTGELFF. CDR3 sequence (DNA): TGTGCCAGCAGTCGGACTAGCGGTACCGGGGAGCTGTTTTTT. V and J are TRBV14 and TRBJ2-2, with 10 positions matching TRBD2. V shed 6 bases, J shed 5 bases, and the junction held 3 bases outside the gene matches. CDR3 length equals 14 residues. Germline loops: CDR1 SGHDN, CDR2 FVKESK. The full variable domain, its missing parts supplied by reference TRBV14 and TRBJ2-2, is EAGVTQFPSHSVIEKGQTVTLRCDPISGHDNLYWYRRVMGKEIKFLLHFVKESKQDESGMPNNRFLAERTGGTYSTLKVQPAELEDSGVYFCASSRTSGTGELFFGEGSRLTVL.

This clone appeared a single time. V gene TRBV5-6 combines with J gene TRBJ1-4, with D possibly matching TRBD1 (6 bases). The CDR3 length is 15 residues. Germline lookup yields CDR1 SGHDT and CDR2 YYEEEE. Trimming left V 4 bases short and J 7 bases short, with 17 bases between. The CDR3 DNA reads TGTGCCAGCAGCGACTTACAGGGAGGAGGTGAAAAACTGTTTTTT. It codes for CASSDLQGGGEKLFF.

This chain joins TRBV6-6 and TRBJ2-1, with no clear D. CDR3 length equals 15 residues. V shed 7 bases and J shed 1 base, with 14 bases lying between them. Germline CDR1 reads MNHNY; CDR2 reads SVGAGI (reference sequence). CDR3 protein: CASTTQRESYNEQFF. CDR3 bases: TGTGCCAGCACCACCCAAAGAGAGTCCTACAATGAGCAGTTCTTC.

V and J are TRBV5-1 and TRBJ1-3; D gene unclear. This CDR3 comprises 16 residues. The V gene's germline CDR1 is SGHRS and CDR2 YFSETQ. Deletions cut 4 bases from V and 0 bases from J, with 14 bases between. The CDR3 DNA sequence: TGCGCCAGCAGCCCCCTCGGACGGAGCTCTGGAAACACCATATATTTT. It codes for CASSPLGRSSGNTIYF.

The chain combines TRBV28 with TRBJ1-2, with no clear D. The V and J ends lost 8 bases and 6 bases respectively, with 10 bases between them. CDR1 and CDR2 (germline): MDHEN, SYDVKM. The length of the CDR3 is 11 residues. CDR3 coding DNA: TGTGCCAGCGGGAGGAGAAATGGCTACACCTTC. Residues: CASGRRNGYTF.

This clone turned up a few times. The V gene is TRBV19, the J gene TRBJ1-6; D remains ambiguous. Trimming removed 5 bases from V and 0 bases from J, with 14 bases in between. Germline lookup yields CDR1 LNHDA and CDR2 SQIVND (reference sequence). This CDR3 contains 17 residues. The CDR3 protein is CASSLWARSSYNSPLHF. In DNA form, the CDR3 reads TGTGCCAGTAGTCTCTGGGCTAGAAGCTCCTATAATTCACCCCTCCACTTT.

The chain is built from TRBV11-2 and TRBJ2-1; 8 bases fit TRBD2. Germline assignment: CDR1 SGHAT and CDR2 FQNNGV. V gave up 4 bases and J gave up 2 bases; unmatched junction bases: 1. The CDR3 covers 14 residues. The CDR3 sequence is CASSSGLAYNEQFF. DNA for the CDR3: TGTGCCAGCAGCTCGGGACTAGCCTACAATGAGCAGTTCTTC.

This chain uses TRBV3-1 (or the pseudogene TRBV3-2) with TRBJ1-2, with a possible D match to TRBD1 (6 bases). Germline V lookup: CDR1 LGHDT, CDR2 YNNKEL (reference sequence). V dropped 2 bases and J dropped 6 bases, with 16 bases sitting between them. The CDR3 contains 15 residues. In DNA, the CDR3 is TGTGCCAGCAGCCAACCCCAAGGGACAATTCATGGCTACACCTTC. Its protein is CASSQPQGTIHGYTF.

The chain combines TRBV5-1 with TRBJ1-4; tentative D call: TRBD1 (5 bases). CDR3 length: 13 residues. Between the trimmed V and J ends, which lost 0 bases and 10 bases, there was a span of 10 bases. CDR1 and CDR2 from the germline V gene are SGHRS and YFSETQ. The CDR3 protein is CASSLDPGGKLFF. CDR3 sequence (DNA): TGCGCCAGCAGCTTGGATCCGGGGGGAAAACTGTTTTTT.

The gene calls are TRBV4-1 and TRBJ1-1; no clear D gene. Trimming shortened V by 1 base and J by 8 bases, and 17 bases separated the two germline ends. Germline lookup yields CDR1 MGHRA and CDR2 YSYEKL. This CDR3 region has 15 residues. CDR3 bases: TGCGCCAGCAGCCAAGGACCCTTGGTGGCTCTAGAAGCTTTCTTT. It codes for CASSQGPLVALEAFF.

The chain carries TRBV6-2 or TRBV6-3 and TRBJ1-1, with no clear D. In germline, CDR1 is MNHEY, CDR2 SVGEGT. Trimming stripped 6 bases from V and 4 bases from J, with 21 bases between. The CDR3 extends over 16 amino acids. In DNA form, the CDR3 reads TGTGCCAGCAGCCCCACCCGTCCAGAAATGGGCACTGAAGCTTTCTTT. This sequence encodes CASSPTRPEMGTEAFF.

The rearrangement links TRBV6-5 to TRBJ1-4; TRBD1 might be the D (6 bases). This CDR3 is 15 amino acids long. The germline gives CDR1 MNHEY, CDR2 SVGAGI. Deletions cut 6 bases from V and 0 bases from J, with 11 bases between. CDR3 loop: CASSLTGATNEKLFF. The CDR3 DNA is TGTGCCAGCAGCTTGACAGGTGCAACTAATGAAAAACTGTTTTTT.

This chain uses TRBV7-9 with TRBJ2-1; D not resolved. Germline V gene data show CDR1 as SEHNR and CDR2 as FQNEAQ (reference sequence). V was pared by 11 bases and J by 13 bases, with 21 bases between. CDR3 length equals 12 residues. CDR3 sequence reads: CACDDTGPTQFF. The CDR3 DNA is TGTGCCTGCGACGATACCGGCCCTACACAGTTCTTC.

The DNA of the CDR3 is TGTGCCAGCAGTCAGAGCACCTATAATTCACCCCTCCACTTT. Encoded protein: CASSQSTYNSPLHF. The chain carries TRBV2 and TRBJ1-6; D is unclear. There are 14 residues in the CDR3. Trimming removed 5 bases from V and 2 bases from J, with 7 bases in between. CDR1 is SNHLY and CDR2 is FYNNEI in the germline V gene.

V usage is TRBV9 and J usage is TRBJ1-2, with a weak D call TRBD1 (6 bases). The CDR3 is 14 amino acids. Germline CDR1 reads SGDLS; CDR2 reads YYNGEE. Trimming removed 4 bases at V and 6 bases at J, with 16 bases between. CDR3 protein: CASSPGAWADGYTF. The DNA for the CDR3 is TGTGCCAGCAGCCCAGGGGCCTGGGCCGATGGCTACACCTTC.

The chain recombines TRBV19 with TRBJ2-7; D unresolved. The CDR3 runs 13 residues. The V gene's germline CDR1 is LNHDA and CDR2 SQIVND (reference sequence). V was cut by 5 bases and J by 3 bases, with 11 bases left in between. CDR3 region: CASSLGRLYEQYF. The DNA of the CDR3 is TGTGCCAGTAGTCTTGGCAGACTCTACGAGCAGTACTTC. The full variable domain, completed using reference TRBV19 and TRBJ2-7, is DGGITQSPKYLFRKEGQNVTLSCEQNLNHDAMYWYRQDPGQGLRLIYYSQIVNDFQKGDIAEGYSVSREKKESFPLTVTSAQKNPTAFYLCASSLGRLYEQYFGPGTRLTVT.

The V and J genes are TRBV24-1 and TRBJ2-1; 9 nucleotides match TRBD1. This CDR3 is built from 15 residues. With V trimmed by 4 bases and J by 9 bases, 9 bases remained unmatched. Germline CDR1 is KGHDR and CDR2 is SFDVKD. CDR3 DNA sequence: TGTGCCACCAGTGACCGTGACAGGGGGGGTAGTGAGCAGTTCTTC. The encoded protein is CATSDRDRGGSEQFF.

V usage is TRBV28 and J usage is TRBJ1-6; 7 positions agree with TRBD1. The germline gives CDR1 MDHEN, CDR2 SYDVKM. With V trimmed by 7 bases and J by 9 bases, 9 bases remained unmatched. The CDR3 has 14 amino acids. CDR3 in amino acids: CASNRGLKGSPLHF. The CDR3 DNA sequence: TGTGCCAGCAATAGGGGGCTTAAGGGTTCACCCCTCCACTTT.

V gene TRBV19 combines with J gene TRBJ1-1; D unresolved. Trimming pared 8 bases from V and 6 bases from J, leaving 16 bases between. CDR1 is LNHDA and CDR2 is SQIVND in the germline V gene (reference sequence). The CDR3 loop spans 13 amino acids. CDR3: CASSELREAEAFF. The CDR3 DNA reads TGTGCCAGTTCTGAACTGAGGGAAGCTGAAGCTTTCTTT.

Comments on this clone: One junction end disagrees with the germline gene, perhaps due to a read error. This chain uses TRBV6-5 with TRBJ2-7; TRBD1 might be the D (6 bases). Per germline, CDR1 MNHEY and CDR2 SVGAGI. The CDR3 contains 15 residues. As DNA, the CDR3 is TGTGCCAGCAGTCTTACAGGGTTGCGTTCCTCCGAGCAGTACTTC. Amino acid sequence: CASSLTGLRSSEQYF.

The V and J genes are TRBV9 and TRBJ2-7, with D perhaps given as TRBD1 or TRBD2 (6 bases each). Germline CDR1 is SGDLS and CDR2 is YYNGEE. There are 15 residues in the CDR3. The ends were cut back, 1 base at V and 6 bases at J, with 17 bases in the middle. CDR3 sequence (DNA): TGTGCCAGCAGCGTACAGGGGTGGACTACTGGCGAGCAGTACTTC. Translation gives CASSVQGWTTGEQYF.

About this clone: This sample also contains other DNA sequences that code for the same CDR3. The rearrangement links TRBV19 to TRBJ1-2; D gene ambiguous. CDR3 length equals 12 residues. Trimming pared 3 bases from V and 4 bases from J, leaving 6 bases between. Germline V gene data show CDR1 as LNHDA and CDR2 as SQIVND (reference sequence). CDR3 protein: CASSISVYGYTF. CDR3 coding DNA: TGTGCCAGTAGTATCTCCGTCTATGGCTACACCTTC.

The chain couples TRBV5-6 to TRBJ1-1; tentative D call: TRBD1 (5 bases). The V end was cut by 4 bases, the J end by 6 bases, with 16 bases between. Germline V gene data show CDR1 as SGHDT and CDR2 as YYEEEE. This CDR3 spans 14 amino acids. CDR3 DNA: TGTGCCAGCAGCATCACGACGGGGCGCGCTGAAGCTTTCTTT. It yields the protein CASSITTGRAEAFF.

The V call is TRBV10-1, the J call TRBJ1-5, with no clear D. Trimming removed 3 bases from V and 5 bases from J, with 17 bases in between. CDR1 is WNHNN and CDR2 is SYGVQD in the germline V gene (reference sequence). The CDR3 totals 16 residues. The CDR3 here is CASSDLEGSGDQPQHF. CDR3 in DNA: TGCGCCAGCAGTGATTTGGAGGGCAGCGGGGATCAGCCCCAGCATTTT.

This clone has only one observation. The chain carries TRBV30 and TRBJ2-1; D tentatively reads TRBD1 or TRBD2 (5 bases each). The V gene lost 4 bases and the J gene lost 6 bases, with 16 bases spanning the gap. CDR3 size: 14 residues. Germline CDR1 and CDR2: GTSNPN and SVGIG (reference sequence). Written as DNA, the CDR3 is TGTGCCTGGAAGCGGCAGGGTTCACGCAATGAGCAGTTCTTC. It translates to CAWKRQGSRNEQFF.

The chain links TRBV7-9 to TRBJ2-1, with D hard to call. V shed 3 bases and J shed 5 bases, with 5 bases lying between them. The CDR3 contains 12 residues. Germline values: CDR1 SEHNR, CDR2 FQNEAQ (reference sequence). For the CDR3, the DNA is TGTGCCAGCAGCTTGCAAAACAATGAGCAGTTCTTC. Amino acid sequence: CASSLQNNEQFF.